The sequence of this T cell receptor (beta chain) was determined in a study of quantifying T cell responses using KT2 cells. As for the study in general: Reverse transcription used primers in the TCR alpha and beta constant regions. The T4 ligation step was estimated to exceed 8% efficiency under optimum conditions.

KT2, a clone with a known TCR, was spiked into unfractionated PBMC. Different KT2-to-PBMC ratios were created with a constant PBMC count. Losses at the gene ends were 6 bases for V and 7 bases for J; bases not matched to a gene: 9. The CDR3 spans 15 residues. Each cDNA got a UMI-containing oligo ligated at its 3' end. First-round PCR used around 4 cycles and beta primers RC1.1 and RC1.2 covering TRBC1 and TRBC2. TCRdb reanalysed the UMI-ligation and nested PCR reads using MiXCR and keeps one entry per CDR3 protein. The sample consists of tens of thousands of distinct CDR3 sequences, 11% of them appearing once.

The chain joins TRBV12-3 or TRBV12-4 to TRBJ1-6; 7 positions match TRBD1. The specimen sequenced was PBMCs spiked with cells of the T cell clone KT2. The sequence was collected from a human donor. CDR3 DNA sequence: TGTGCCAGCAGCAGACCCCGGACAGGCAATTCACCCCTCCACTTT. This sequence encodes CASSRPRTGNSPLHF.